The clone carrying this T cell receptor (beta chain) appeared many times. This entry belongs to a study of T cell repertoires in cytomegalovirus infection. Study background: TCR beta signatures that were public indicated CMV infection and matching HLA type.

Via MiXCR, TCRdb re-called the reads, giving one row per CDR3 protein. The sample records 200,000 to 300,000 distinct CDR3 sequences, approximately 13% being singletons. The sequencing sample was made of PBMCs. This TCR was recovered from a human donor in good health (CMV status not recorded). Some clones in this sample may be carry-over from other donors' samples.

The CDR3 bases are TGTGCCAGCAGCTTCTCCCCACTAGCGGGAGTCACTCCCTACGAGCAGTACTTC. Residues: CASSFSPLAGVTPYEQYF. This rearrangement joins TRBV11-2 to TRBJ2-7; TRBD2 agrees at 11 bases. Trimming removed 3 bases from V and 2 bases from J; junction bases left unmatched: 12. This CDR3 is built from 18 residues. Germline lookup yields CDR1 SGHAT and CDR2 FQNNGV.